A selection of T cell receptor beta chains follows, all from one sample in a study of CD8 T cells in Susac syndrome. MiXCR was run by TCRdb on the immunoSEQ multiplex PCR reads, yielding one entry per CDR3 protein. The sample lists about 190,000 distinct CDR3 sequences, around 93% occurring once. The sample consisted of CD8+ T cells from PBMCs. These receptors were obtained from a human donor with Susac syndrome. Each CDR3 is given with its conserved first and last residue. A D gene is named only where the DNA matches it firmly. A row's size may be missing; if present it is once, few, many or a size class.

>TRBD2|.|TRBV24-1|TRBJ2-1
CATSVGGRAYNEQFF
TGTGCCACCAGTGTCGGCGGGAGGGCCTACAATGAGCAGTTCTTC
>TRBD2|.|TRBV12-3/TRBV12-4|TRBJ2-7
CASSFRAGGDYEQYF
TGTGCCAGCAGTTTCCGAGCGGGGGGGGACTACGAGCAGTACTTC
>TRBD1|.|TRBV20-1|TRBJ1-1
CSARHTGGSTEAFF
TGCAGTGCTAGACACACAGGGGGATCTACTGAAGCTTTCTTT
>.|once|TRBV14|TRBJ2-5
CASSQDTLAHQETQYF
TGTGCCAGCAGCCAAGATACCCTAGCGCATCAAGAGACCCAGTACTTC
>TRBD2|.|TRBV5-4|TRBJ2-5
CASSLAELAGTQETQYF
TGTGCCAGCAGCTTGGCCGAGTTAGCGGGGACACAAGAGACCCAGTACTTC
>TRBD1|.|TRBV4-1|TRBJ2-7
CASSHGPGQGAYEQYF
TGCGCCAGCAGCCACGGGCCAGGACAGGGGGCCTACGAGCAGTACTTC
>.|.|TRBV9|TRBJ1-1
CASSVATGNTEAFF
TGTGCCAGCAGCGTAGCGACAGGGAACACTGAAGCTTTCTTT
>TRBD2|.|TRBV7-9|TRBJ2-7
CASSLYTGGPGWYEQYF
TGTGCCAGCAGCTTATACACGGGGGGGCCCGGGTGGTACGAGCAGTACTTC
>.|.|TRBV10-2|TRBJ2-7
CASSESDFSYEQYF
TGCGCCAGCAGTGAGTCAGACTTCTCCTACGAGCAGTACTTC
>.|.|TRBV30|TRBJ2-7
CAWSAGDSYEQYF
TGTGCCTGGAGTGCGGGGGACAGCTACGAGCAGTACTTC
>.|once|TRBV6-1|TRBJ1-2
CASSEKRPAIGYTF
TGTGCCAGCAGTGAAAAAAGGCCGGCCATTGGCTACACCTTC
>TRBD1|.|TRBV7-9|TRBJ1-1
CASSMDRGREVTEAFF
TGTGCCAGCAGCATGGACAGGGGGCGGGAGGTGACTGAAGCTTTCTTT
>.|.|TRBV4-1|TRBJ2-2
CASSQIVGGELFF
TGCGCCAGCAGCCAAATCGTAGGCGGGGAGCTGTTTTTT
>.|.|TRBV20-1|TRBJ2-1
CSAKDRRGDNEQFF
TGCAGTGCTAAGGACAGGAGGGGCGACAATGAGCAGTTCTTC
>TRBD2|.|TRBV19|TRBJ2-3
CASSIEGGVTLGADTQYF
TGTGCCAGTAGTATAGAGGGGGGGGTGACACTAGGAGCAGATACGCAGTATTTT
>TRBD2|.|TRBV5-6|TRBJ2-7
CASTGGLRENYEQYF
TGTGCCAGCACTGGGGGTCTGCGGGAGAACTACGAGCAGTACTTC
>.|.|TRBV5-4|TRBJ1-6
CASSLEGEDSPLHF
TGTGCCAGCAGCTTGGAAGGGGAGGATTCACCCCTCCACTTT
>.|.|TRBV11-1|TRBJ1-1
CASRSADRLNTEAFF
TGTGCCAGCAGATCCGCGGACAGATTGAACACTGAAGCTTTCTTT
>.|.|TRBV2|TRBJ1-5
CASHWGSGNQPQHF
TGTGCCAGCCACTGGGGCAGCGGCAATCAGCCCCAGCATTTT
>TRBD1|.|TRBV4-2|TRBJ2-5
CASSQVQGARETQYF
TGTGCCAGCAGCCAAGTTCAGGGGGCCAGGGAGACCCAGTACTTC
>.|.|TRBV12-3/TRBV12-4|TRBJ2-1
CASSSGGALDEQFF
TGTGCCAGCAGCTCGGGTGGCGCCTTGGATGAGCAGTTCTTC
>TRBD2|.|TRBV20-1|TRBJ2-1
CSASSGLAESEQFF
TGCAGTGCTAGCTCGGGACTAGCGGAAAGTGAGCAGTTCTTC
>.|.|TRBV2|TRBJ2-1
CAVPGVSSYNEQFF
TGTGCCGTGCCCGGGGTGAGCTCCTACAATGAGCAGTTCTTC
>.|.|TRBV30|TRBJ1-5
CAWKNSGRQPQHF
TGTGCCTGGAAAAACTCAGGGCGCCAGCCCCAGCATTTT
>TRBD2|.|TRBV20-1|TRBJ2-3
CSAMPAGLNTDTQYF
TGCAGTGCTATGCCAGCGGGACTAAACACAGATACGCAGTATTTT
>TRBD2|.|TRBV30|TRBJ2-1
CAWSVSGGSDEQFF
TGTGCCTGGAGTGTTAGCGGGGGAAGTGATGAGCAGTTCTTC
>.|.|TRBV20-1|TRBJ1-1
CSARDPGADTEAFF
TGCAGTGCTAGAGATCCGGGGGCGGACACTGAAGCTTTCTTT
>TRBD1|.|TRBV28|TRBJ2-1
CASNTGTGYNEQFF
TGTGCCAGCAATACCGGGACAGGGTACAATGAGCAGTTCTTC